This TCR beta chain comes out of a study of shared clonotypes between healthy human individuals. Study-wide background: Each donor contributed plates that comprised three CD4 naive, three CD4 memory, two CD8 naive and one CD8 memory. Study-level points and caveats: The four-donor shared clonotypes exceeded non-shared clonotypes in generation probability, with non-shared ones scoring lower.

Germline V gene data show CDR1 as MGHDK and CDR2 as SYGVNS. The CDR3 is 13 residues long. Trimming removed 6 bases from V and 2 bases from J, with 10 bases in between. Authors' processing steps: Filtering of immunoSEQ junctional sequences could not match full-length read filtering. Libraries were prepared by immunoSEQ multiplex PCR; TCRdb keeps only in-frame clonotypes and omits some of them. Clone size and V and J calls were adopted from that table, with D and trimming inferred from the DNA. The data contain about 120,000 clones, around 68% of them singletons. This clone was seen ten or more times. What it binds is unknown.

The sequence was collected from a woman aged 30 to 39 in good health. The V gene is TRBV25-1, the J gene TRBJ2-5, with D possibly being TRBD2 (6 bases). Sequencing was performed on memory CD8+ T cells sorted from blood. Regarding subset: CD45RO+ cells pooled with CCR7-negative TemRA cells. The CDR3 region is CASRAGLQETQYF. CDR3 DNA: TGTGCCAGCAGGGCGGGATTACAAGAGACCCAGTACTTC.